This paragraph covers one T cell receptor beta chain sequence. Its binding antigen is unknown. No clone much larger than this one lies a single base away; base qualities are absent. Relative to germline, V is 6 bases shorter and J is 3 bases shorter, with 8 bases between their ends. Spanning cysteine to phenylalanine, the CDR3 consists of 12 amino acids. The only DNA kept is the CDR3, 36 bases in frame from the first base. CDR1 and CDR2 (SEHNR, FQNEAQ) derive from the germline V gene (reference sequence). The data were obtained in a study of blood T cell repertoires in COVID-19 (dated by TCRdb to about 2020). About the investigation overall: Collaborator samples came from the United States, Italy and Spain and covered acute and convalescent phases of COVID-19. The prospective study material was composed of cDNA or gDNA derived from T cells, B-cell-depleted T cells, or PBMCs. Subjects who had been exposed to COVID-19, were actively infected with it, or had recovered from it provided the deeply sampled blood TCRbeta repertoires that made up the dataset. The repertoires were made available in a free public database intended to serve as a resource for research on the immune response to SARS-CoV-2. The samples were drawn from the first 160 participants of the ongoing ImmuneRACE study and from under 1,500 subjects provided by 6 global collaborators. The sample metadata nearly always contained a de-identified subject ID, COVID-19 status, age in years and sex. Where HLA class I and class II types were available, the types were taken from metadata supplied by the sample provider, not from assay-based typing.

The collaborating institutions used their own protocols to collect whole blood in K2EDTA tubes. Collaborator samples were shipped for TCRbeta analysis as frozen whole blood, isolated PBMCs, or DNA extracted from either sample type. TCRbeta CDR3 regions were amplified from genomic DNA by means of the immunoSEQ Assay, a bias-controlled multiplex PCR. The authors processed their data as follows. The number of nucleated cells in each sample was estimated from the amplification of reference gene primers within the assay. To quantify the absolute abundance of each unique TCRbeta CDR3 rearrangement, sequence reads were collapsed and filtered. Productive Simpson clonality was computed per sample as the square root of Simpson's diversity index over productive rearrangements. TCRdb provides this immuneACCESS table in a form limited to in-frame rearrangements. Some clones are lacking; in checked studies, under half of them reflect an unresolved V gene, and why the rest are absent is not known. V and J calls and clone size are those listed in that table; D and trimming were worked out from the DNA. The sample data list about 140,000 clones, and more than 80% of these were observed just once. The top ten hold over 7.5% of the sample.

Broader findings and caveats from the paper: How much clinical and demographic metadata was included differed by source and by participant, and the metadata was provided uncurated.

Sequencing was performed on peripheral blood. The V gene is TRBV7-9 and the J gene is TRBJ2-5, with TRBD1 perhaps the D gene, on 6 matching bases. The receptor's source is a woman aged 80 or older in a cohort sampled during active or convalescent COVID-19. The base sequence is TGTGCCAGCAGGGGGGCTAAAGAGACCCAGTACTTC. This yields the protein CASRGAKETQYF.